These T cell receptor beta chains were read from a single sample in a study of high-grade serous ovarian cancer treatment subgroups. Measured with immunoSEQ multiplex PCR; TCRdb has only the in-frame clones, and not every one. The table records roughly 20,000 clones, around 79% of them present only once. Sequencing was carried out using tumor tissue. These receptors originate from a human donor with high-grade serous ovarian cancer. CDR3s include the opening cysteine and the closing phenylalanine or tryptophan. A D gene is named only where the DNA matches it firmly. Clone size, where shown, is once, few, many, or a class for clones that have expanded.

clone_size: -; j_call: TRBJ2-7; d_call: -; v_call: TRBV5-1; cdr3_nt: TGCGCCAGCAGCTTGGGGATCCCCTCCTACGAGCAGTACTTC; cdr3_aa: CASSLGIPSYEQYF
clone_size: -; j_call: TRBJ1-2; d_call: -; v_call: TRBV27; cdr3_nt: TGTGCCAGCAGTTTATCCGGGAGGAACTATGGCTACACCTTC; cdr3_aa: CASSLSGRNYGYTF
clone_size: -; j_call: TRBJ2-4; d_call: -; v_call: TRBV2; cdr3_nt: TGTGCCAGCACCTTGGGCGCAAAAAACATTCAGTACTTC; cdr3_aa: CASTLGAKNIQYF
clone_size: few; j_call: TRBJ1-4; d_call: -; v_call: TRBV19; cdr3_nt: TGTGCCAGTAGGGGTCGACAGCTTGCAACTAATGAAAAACTGTTTTTT; cdr3_aa: CASRGRQLATNEKLFF
clone_size: -; j_call: TRBJ2-2; d_call: -; v_call: TRBV6-4; cdr3_nt: TGTGCCAGCAGTGTCAGTTCGGACACCGGGGAGCTGTTTTTT; cdr3_aa: CASSVSSDTGELFF
clone_size: -; j_call: TRBJ2-5; d_call: -; v_call: TRBV7-2; cdr3_nt: TGTGCCAGCAGCTTAAGAGGCTTGCCAGGGAGGTACCAAGAGACCCAGTACTTC; cdr3_aa: CASSLRGLPGRYQETQYF
clone_size: -; j_call: TRBJ1-4; d_call: -; v_call: TRBV6-1; cdr3_nt: TGTGCCAGCAGTACAGTTGCAACTAATGAAAAACTGTTTTTT; cdr3_aa: CASSTVATNEKLFF
clone_size: -; j_call: TRBJ2-1; d_call: TRBD2; v_call: TRBV6-1; cdr3_nt: TGTGCCAGCAGTGAAGAAGTTGGGACTAGCATTGCCAATGAGCAGTTCTTC; cdr3_aa: CASSEEVGTSIANEQFF
clone_size: -; j_call: TRBJ1-2; d_call: -; v_call: TRBV5-6; cdr3_nt: TGTGCCAGCAGCGCGAGGGCGGGATGGGGCTACACCTTC; cdr3_aa: CASSARAGWGYTF
clone_size: -; j_call: TRBJ1-6; d_call: -; v_call: TRBV4-1; cdr3_nt: TGCGCCAGCAGCCAGATGCCGCCAGGAGATTATAATTCACCCCTCCACTTT; cdr3_aa: CASSQMPPGDYNSPLHF
clone_size: -; j_call: TRBJ1-1; d_call: -; v_call: TRBV28; cdr3_nt: TGTGCCAGCAGTTTACACCAAGGAGGGGGAACTGAAGCTTTCTTT; cdr3_aa: CASSLHQGGGTEAFF
clone_size: -; j_call: TRBJ1-5; d_call: -; v_call: TRBV27; cdr3_nt: TGTGCCAGCAGTTTTCGGGGTGGCAATCAGCCCCAGCATTTT; cdr3_aa: CASSFRGGNQPQHF
clone_size: -; j_call: TRBJ2-7; d_call: -; v_call: TRBV5-1; cdr3_nt: TGCGCCAGCAGCTTGGTACGGAGCTCCTACGAGCAGTACTTC; cdr3_aa: CASSLVRSSYEQYF
clone_size: once; j_call: TRBJ2-1; d_call: -; v_call: TRBV28; cdr3_nt: TGTGCCAGCGGACAAGGGTTTGGGAATGAGCAGTTCTTC; cdr3_aa: CASGQGFGNEQFF
clone_size: -; j_call: TRBJ2-7; d_call: TRBD2; v_call: TRBV2; cdr3_nt: TGTGCCAGCAGTGAGGTAGGGGAACTAGCGGTAGAGCAGTACTTC; cdr3_aa: CASSEVGELAVEQYF
clone_size: -; j_call: TRBJ2-2; d_call: TRBD2; v_call: TRBV27; cdr3_nt: TGTGCCAGCAGATGGGAGCGGGAGAGGTTCGGGGAGCTGTTTTTT; cdr3_aa: CASRWERERFGELFF
clone_size: -; j_call: TRBJ2-7; d_call: TRBD2; v_call: TRBV5-6; cdr3_nt: TGTGCCAGCAGCTTGCTAACTAGCGGGGCCTGGGGGAACGAGCAGTACTTC; cdr3_aa: CASSLLTSGAWGNEQYF
clone_size: few; j_call: TRBJ2-5; d_call: -; v_call: TRBV27; cdr3_nt: TGTGCCAGCAGCTCACCGGGGCACCCAGATGGCCAGTACTTC; cdr3_aa: CASSSPGHPDGQYF
clone_size: once; j_call: TRBJ2-7; d_call: TRBD2; v_call: TRBV6-5; cdr3_nt: TGTGCCAGCAGTTACTATAGCGGGGAAGGCTACGAGCAGTACTTC; cdr3_aa: CASSYYSGEGYEQYF
clone_size: -; j_call: TRBJ2-5; d_call: -; v_call: TRBV7-9; cdr3_nt: TGTGCCAGCAGCTTAGCTGAGGGCCAGTACTTC; cdr3_aa: CASSLAEGQYF
clone_size: -; j_call: TRBJ1-1; d_call: -; v_call: TRBV5-8; cdr3_nt: TGTGCCAGCAGCTTGCGACCGGACACTGAAGCTTTCTTT; cdr3_aa: CASSLRPDTEAFF
clone_size: -; j_call: TRBJ1-5; d_call: -; v_call: TRBV27; cdr3_nt: TGTGCCTCAAGACAGGTCCGGAATCAGCCCCAGCATTTT; cdr3_aa: CASRQVRNQPQHF
clone_size: -; j_call: TRBJ2-7; d_call: -; v_call: TRBV11-3; cdr3_nt: TGTGCCAGCAGCTTATCTCGGATCGGGGGGCTGTCCTACGAGCAGTACTTC; cdr3_aa: CASSLSRIGGLSYEQYF
clone_size: -; j_call: TRBJ2-3; d_call: TRBD2; v_call: TRBV5-8; cdr3_nt: TGTGCCAGCAGAAGACTAGCGGGAGAAGATACGCAGTATTTT; cdr3_aa: CASRRLAGEDTQYF
clone_size: once; j_call: TRBJ2-5; d_call: -; v_call: TRBV5-1; cdr3_nt: TGCGCCAGCAGCCAGGACCAAGAGACCCAGTACTTC; cdr3_aa: CASSQDQETQYF
clone_size: -; j_call: TRBJ2-2; d_call: -; v_call: TRBV27; cdr3_nt: TGTGCCAGCAGTTTAGAGGGGCCGAACACCGGGGAGCTGTTTTTT; cdr3_aa: CASSLEGPNTGELFF
clone_size: -; j_call: TRBJ2-1; d_call: -; v_call: TRBV5-6; cdr3_nt: TGTGCCAGCAGCTTGTGGGTAGCGCTTTCCTACAATGAGCAGTTCTTC; cdr3_aa: CASSLWVALSYNEQFF
clone_size: few; j_call: TRBJ2-5; d_call: -; v_call: TRBV21-1; cdr3_nt: TGTGCCAGCAGCAAAGAAAGGATAGAAGAGACCCAGTACTTC; cdr3_aa: CASSKERIEETQYF
clone_size: -; j_call: TRBJ2-6; d_call: TRBD1; v_call: TRBV7-8; cdr3_nt: TGTGCCAGCAGCTTAAGAATTGAGACAGGGGGCTTTATCATCTCTGGGGCCAACGTCCTGACTTTC; cdr3_aa: CASSLRIETGGFIISGANVLTF
clone_size: -; j_call: TRBJ1-2; d_call: -; v_call: TRBV7-9; cdr3_nt: TGTGCCAGCAGCTTAGTCGGCCGAATGGAGGGCTACACCTTC; cdr3_aa: CASSLVGRMEGYTF
clone_size: once; j_call: TRBJ2-7; d_call: -; v_call: TRBV19; cdr3_nt: TGTGCCAGTAGTATGATACTCCGCCGCGTCCACGAGCAGTACTTC; cdr3_aa: CASSMILRRVHEQYF
clone_size: -; j_call: TRBJ2-7; d_call: TRBD2; v_call: TRBV19; cdr3_nt: TGTGCCAGTAGTCTAGGACTAGCGGGAGTCTACGAGCAGTACTTC; cdr3_aa: CASSLGLAGVYEQYF
clone_size: -; j_call: TRBJ2-1; d_call: TRBD1; v_call: TRBV30; cdr3_nt: TGTGCCTGGAGTGTCGGGACAGGGGACAATGAGCAGTTCTTC; cdr3_aa: CAWSVGTGDNEQFF
clone_size: -; j_call: TRBJ1-3; d_call: TRBD1; v_call: TRBV7-9; cdr3_nt: TGTGCCAGCAGCTCGACAGGGACTGGAAACACCATATATTTT; cdr3_aa: CASSSTGTGNTIYF
clone_size: -; j_call: TRBJ2-3; d_call: TRBD2; v_call: TRBV4-1; cdr3_nt: TGCGCCAGCAGCCCCCGGGCGGGAGCGATAGATACGCAGTATTTT; cdr3_aa: CASSPRAGAIDTQYF
clone_size: -; j_call: TRBJ1-1; d_call: -; v_call: TRBV9; cdr3_nt: TGTGCCAGCAGCGTGCAGGTGTACACTGAAGCTTTCTTT; cdr3_aa: CASSVQVYTEAFF
clone_size: -; j_call: TRBJ2-1; d_call: -; v_call: TRBV7-6; cdr3_nt: TGTGCCAGCAGCTTAGCGGCAGGGAGTAATGAGCAGTTCTTC; cdr3_aa: CASSLAAGSNEQFF
clone_size: -; j_call: TRBJ1-2; d_call: -; v_call: TRBV9; cdr3_nt: TGTGCCAGCAGCCCGGAGGGAGGCAGCTATGGCTACACCTTC; cdr3_aa: CASSPEGGSYGYTF
clone_size: -; j_call: TRBJ2-7; d_call: -; v_call: TRBV5-6; cdr3_nt: TGTGCCAGCAGCCCTGGTACCTACGAGCAGTACTTC; cdr3_aa: CASSPGTYEQYF
clone_size: -; j_call: TRBJ1-1; d_call: -; v_call: TRBV25-1; cdr3_nt: TGTGCCAGCAGTGAATCAAGGAGGGGAGTTAAGAACACTGAAGCTTTCTTT; cdr3_aa: CASSESRRGVKNTEAFF
clone_size: few; j_call: TRBJ2-3; d_call: TRBD1; v_call: TRBV5-1; cdr3_nt: TGCGCCAGCAGTTTCTCAGAGGGACAGATATCAATCTACACAGATACGCAGTATTTT; cdr3_aa: CASSFSEGQISIYTDTQYF